This T cell receptor beta chain was found in a study of CD8 T cells in Susac syndrome. With random hexamers, about 0.45 to 1 ug RNA was reverse transcribed. Across 54 Vbeta and 13 Jbeta, immunoSEQ multiplex PCR amplified TCR beta CDR3. TCRdb re-analysed the immunoSEQ multiplex PCR reads in MiXCR, keeping a single row per CDR3 protein. The sample lists roughly 200,000 distinct CDR3 sequences; approximately 95% were seen once. Negative isolation was used for CD8+ and CD4+ T cells, and FACS enrichment was applied to TEMRA cells. Trimming removed 3 bases from V and 3 bases from J, with 12 bases in between. There are 14 residues in the CDR3. CDR1 SGHRS and CDR2 YFSETQ come from the germline V gene.

This TCR derives from a human donor in good health. The rearrangement links TRBV5-1 to TRBJ2-5; D is possibly TRBD2 (5 bases). The sequencing input was CD4+ T cells from PBMCs. For the CDR3, the DNA is TGCGCCAGCAGCTGGGCAACTAGTAAAGAGACCCAGTACTTC. Translation: CASSWATSKETQYF.